A selection of T cell receptor beta chains follows, all from one sample in a study of blood T cell repertoires in COVID-19. Profiled with immunoSEQ multiplex PCR; TCRdb holds only in-frame clones, not every one. The sample contains about 300,000 clones, over 85% of which appear only once. The specimen sequenced was PBMCs or T cells enriched from blood (not recorded which). The receptors here all came from a woman between 50 and 59 years old who had been exposed to COVID-19. CDR3s include the opening cysteine and the closing phenylalanine or tryptophan. A D gene is named only where the DNA matches it firmly. Size values are once, few and many counts, or a class for expanded clones, and some rows have none.

V gene	clone size	D gene	J gene	CDR3 length	CDR3 DNA	CDR3 protein
TRBV10-2	-	-	TRBJ2-2	12	TGCGCCAGCAGTGAGGAGGGCCGGGAGCTGTTTTTT	CASSEEGRELFF
TRBV19	-	-	TRBJ1-5	15	TGTGCCAGTAGTAGGAGAATCGGGAGCAATCAGCCCCAGCATTTT	CASSRRIGSNQPQHF
TRBV19	-	TRBD1	TRBJ2-7	14	TGTGCCAGTAGTATCCGGGACAGGTCCTACGAGCAGTACTTC	CASSIRDRSYEQYF
TRBV7-6	once	-	TRBJ2-3	17	TGTGCCAGCAGCCAGGAACTGGCAGGGACTAGCACAGATACGCAGTATTTT	CASSQELAGTSTDTQYF
TRBV3-1/TRBV3-2	-	-	TRBJ1-1	14	TGTGCCAGCAGATTGACAGAAATGGGCACTGAAGCTTTCTTT	CASRLTEMGTEAFF
TRBV27	few	TRBD1	TRBJ1-2	16	TGTGCCAGCAGTCAGAGGGGGACAGACCCTTCTATGGGCTACACCTTC	CASSQRGTDPSMGYTF
TRBV5-4	-	TRBD2	TRBJ2-3	15	TGTGCCAGCAGCTCCGGGGGGGTCCGGGCAGATACGCAGTATTTT	CASSSGGVRADTQYF
TRBV3-1/TRBV3-2	-	TRBD2	TRBJ2-1	20	TGTGCCAGCAGCCAAGATCGTGCCCTAGCGGGGGGCAGGGACGACAATGAGCAGTTCTTC	CASSQDRALAGGRDDNEQFF
TRBV28	-	TRBD1	TRBJ1-1	15	TGTGCCAGCAGTTCACTCCAGGGGGCGCGAGCTGAAGCTTTCTTT	CASSSLQGARAEAFF
TRBV15	-	TRBD1	TRBJ1-4	15	TGTGCCACCAGCAGGGACAGGGTAACTAATGAAAAACTGTTTTTT	CATSRDRVTNEKLFF
TRBV2	-	TRBD2	TRBJ2-3	17	TGTGCCAGCAGTGAAGCGCTGGCGGGGGGGTTTTTGGATACGCAGTATTTT	CASSEALAGGFLDTQYF
TRBV3-1/TRBV3-2	-	TRBD1	TRBJ1-1	17	TGTGCCAGCAGCCCGAGTAACAGGGGTTTCGGTGACACTGAAGCTTTCTTT	CASSPSNRGFGDTEAFF
TRBV28	-	-	TRBJ2-2	14	TGTGCCAGCAGACCAAAACTTAGCACCGGGGAGCTGTTTTTT	CASRPKLSTGELFF
TRBV2	-	-	TRBJ1-1	13	TGTGCCAGCAGTGAAACAGGCTACACTGAAGCTTTCTTT	CASSETGYTEAFF
TRBV5-1	-	TRBD2	TRBJ2-2	17	TGCGCCAGCAGCTTGTCTTGGTCTAGCGGGAACACCGGGGAGCTGTTTTTT	CASSLSWSSGNTGELFF
TRBV2	-	-	TRBJ1-6	13	TGTGCCACCCACAGGGAGTGGAGTTCACCCCTCCACTTT	CATHREWSSPLHF
TRBV7-2	-	-	TRBJ2-7	12	TGTGCCAGCAGCCACGAGGTCTACGAGCAGTACTTC	CASSHEVYEQYF
TRBV12-2	-	-	TRBJ1-1	13	TGTGCAAGTCGCCCCACGGGGGACACTGAAGCTTTCTTT	CASRPTGDTEAFF
TRBV9	-	-	TRBJ1-1	14	TGTGCCAGCAGCGTAGTACAGGGTAATGCTGAAGCTTTCTTT	CASSVVQGNAEAFF
TRBV7-9	-	-	TRBJ1-3	15	TGTGCCAGCAGCTCCTCAGCAGGGTCTGGAAACACCATATATTTT	CASSSSAGSGNTIYF
TRBV28	-	TRBD1	TRBJ1-2	14	TGTGCCAGCAGTTTACTACAGGGGTCTTATGGCTACACCTTC	CASSLLQGSYGYTF
TRBV10-1	few	TRBD1	TRBJ1-2	13	TGCGCCACGATAACCGGGACAGAGTATGGCTACACCTTC	CATITGTEYGYTF
TRBV6-5	-	-	TRBJ1-2	15	TGTGCCAGCAGTTGGGGCCAGGGCGATGACTATGGCTACACCTTC	CASSWGQGDDYGYTF
TRBV4-2	-	TRBD1	TRBJ1-2	12	TGTGCCAGCAGCCAAGTAGGACAGGGGCTCACCTTC	CASSQVGQGLTF
TRBV30	-	TRBD1	TRBJ2-4	16	TGTGCCTGGACCCCGGACAGGGCTTGGACCAAAAACATTCAGTACTTC	CAWTPDRAWTKNIQYF
TRBV27	-	TRBD1	TRBJ1-2	15	TGTGCCAGCAGGGTCGACAGGGGGGCCAACTATGGCTACACCTTC	CASRVDRGANYGYTF
TRBV2	-	-	TRBJ2-7	12	TGTGCCAGCAGTGACCAGACCAGAGGGCAGTACTTC	CASSDQTRGQYF
TRBV3-1/TRBV3-2	-	-	TRBJ2-5	16	TGTGCCAGCAGCCTAAGAATACAGGGAGGGGGAGAGACCCAGTACTTC	CASSLRIQGGGETQYF
TRBV18	-	-	TRBJ2-3	16	TGTGCCAGCTCATACCCCTGGTCCCCAGATACAGATACGCAGTATTTT	CASSYPWSPDTDTQYF
TRBV28	-	-	TRBJ2-2	18	TGTGCCAGCAGTTCCTACCGGGACTCCTTAGGCAACACCGGGGAGCTGTTTTTT	CASSSYRDSLGNTGELFF
TRBV5-4	few	TRBD1	TRBJ1-2	17	TGTGCCAGCAGCTTGAAATTCGGGACAGTAGCCAACTATGGCTACACCTTC	CASSLKFGTVANYGYTF
TRBV28	-	-	TRBJ1-5	13	TGTGCCAGCAGTACCCCGGCACAGGGGCCCCAGCATTTT	CASSTPAQGPQHF
TRBV7-2	-	TRBD2	TRBJ2-5	17	TGTGCCAGCAGCCAGGGACTAGCGGGGTCAATCGGGGAGACCCAGTACTTC	CASSQGLAGSIGETQYF
TRBV18	-	-	TRBJ1-2	14	TGTGCCAGCTCACCCGGAGCTGGAGGATATGGCTACACCTTC	CASSPGAGGYGYTF
TRBV5-8	-	TRBD1	TRBJ1-4	16	TGTGCCAGCAGCTTGGCAGACAGGGGGGTAAAGGAAAAACTGTTTTTT	CASSLADRGVKEKLFF
TRBV7-9	-	TRBD1	TRBJ2-7	15	TGTGCCAGCAGCCCCTACACAGGGGACTCCTACGAGCAGTACTTC	CASSPYTGDSYEQYF
TRBV4-2	-	-	TRBJ1-2	17	TGTGCCAGCAGCCAAGATCCCCGACAGGCGGATAACTATGGCTACACCTTC	CASSQDPRQADNYGYTF
TRBV10-3	few	TRBD1	TRBJ1-2	18	TGTGCCATCAGTGAAATCGGGACAGGGATCGTGGATAACTATGGCTACACCTTC	CAISEIGTGIVDNYGYTF
TRBV6-5	-	-	TRBJ2-5	13	TGTGCCAGCAGCCGCGGCCGACAAGAGACCCAGTACTTC	CASSRGRQETQYF
TRBV11-2	-	-	TRBJ1-6	17	TGTGCCAGCAGCTTAGACGACATAAGCTCCTATAATTCACCCCTCCACTTT	CASSLDDISSYNSPLHF
TRBV28	once	-	TRBJ1-5	13	TGTGCCAGCAGTCAGGGGACAAATCAGCCCCAGCATTTT	CASSQGTNQPQHF
TRBV18	-	-	TRBJ2-1	11	TGTGCCAGCTCACGAGACAATGAGCAGTTCTTC	CASSRDNEQFF
TRBV3-1/TRBV3-2	-	TRBD1	TRBJ1-6	16	TGTGCCAGCAGCCGCAGCACAGGGGGCAGGAATTCACCCCTCCACTTT	CASSRSTGGRNSPLHF
TRBV3-1/TRBV3-2	once	-	TRBJ1-3	14	TGTGCCAGCAGCCGAGACAGTCCTGGAAACACCATATATTTT	CASSRDSPGNTIYF
TRBV15	once	-	TRBJ2-2	16	TGTGCCACCAGCGCCGGGGGGCTAGCGGACACCGGGGAGCTGTTTTTT	CATSAGGLADTGELFF
TRBV5-1	few	TRBD1	TRBJ1-2	13	TGCGCCAGCAGCGGCACGGACAGGGACGGCTACACCTTC	CASSGTDRDGYTF
TRBV4-1	-	-	TRBJ1-2	18	TGCGCCAGCAGCCCAAAAGCAGGGATCCCGCCTCGTGCGACCGGCTACACCTTC	CASSPKAGIPPRATGYTF
TRBV30	few	-	TRBJ1-6	14	TGTGCCTGGAGTGTGAAGGGAGGTAATTCACCCCTCCACTTT	CAWSVKGGNSPLHF
TRBV12-3/TRBV12-4	-	-	TRBJ1-1	13	TGTGCCAGCACTTTGGGCTGGGCTGGCGAAGCTTTCTTT	CASTLGWAGEAFF
TRBV3-1/TRBV3-2	few	-	TRBJ1-2	15	TGTGCCAGCAGCTACCGATCAACTGCGGACTATGGCTACACCTTC	CASSYRSTADYGYTF
TRBV18	once	TRBD1	TRBJ2-3	17	TGTGCCAGCTCACCAATCGCCCCCCACATGACAGGGGGTAAGCAGTATTTT	CASSPIAPHMTGGKQYF
TRBV21-1	-	-	TRBJ2-7	16	TGTGCCAGCAGCACGACGCCTAGCGGGGATGCCTACGAGCAGTACTTC	CASSTTPSGDAYEQYF